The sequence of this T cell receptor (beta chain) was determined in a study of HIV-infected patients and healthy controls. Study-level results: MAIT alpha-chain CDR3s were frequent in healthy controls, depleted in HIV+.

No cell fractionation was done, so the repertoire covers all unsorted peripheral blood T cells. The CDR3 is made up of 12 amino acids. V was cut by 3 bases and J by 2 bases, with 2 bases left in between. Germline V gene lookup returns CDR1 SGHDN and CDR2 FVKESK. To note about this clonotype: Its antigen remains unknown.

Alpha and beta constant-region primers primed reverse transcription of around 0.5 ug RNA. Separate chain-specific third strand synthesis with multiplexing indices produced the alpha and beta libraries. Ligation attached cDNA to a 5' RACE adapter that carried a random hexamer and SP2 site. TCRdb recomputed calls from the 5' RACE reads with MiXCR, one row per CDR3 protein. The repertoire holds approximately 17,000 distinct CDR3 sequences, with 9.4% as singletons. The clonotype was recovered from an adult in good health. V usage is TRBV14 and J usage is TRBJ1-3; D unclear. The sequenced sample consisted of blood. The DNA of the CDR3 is TGTGCCAGCAGCCATGCTGGAAACACCATATATTTT. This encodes CASSHAGNTIYF.